The 21 T cell receptor beta chains below come from one sample, sequenced in a study of high-grade serous ovarian cancer treatment subgroups. Tumor samples were taken before definitive surgery or chemotherapy. The method was immunoSEQ multiplex PCR; TCRdb's version includes in-frame clones alone and lacks a portion of them. This repertoire shows roughly 3,000 clones, almost 80% found once; its top ten account for roughly 9%. The sample was tumor tissue. Every receptor here comes from a human donor with high-grade serous ovarian cancer.

This clone came up a few times. The V gene is TRBV19, the J gene TRBJ1-1; perhaps TRBD1 as D (6 bases). Trimming removed 4 bases at V and 3 bases at J, with 12 bases between. Germline lookup yields CDR1 LNHDA and CDR2 SQIVND (reference sequence). The CDR3 loop spans 14 amino acids. Here the CDR3 DNA reads TGTGCCAGTAGTAAGAGGGGGAGGGACACTGAAGCTTTCTTT. Translated, it gives CASSKRGRDTEAFF.

J is TRBJ2-2 and V is TRBV5-1; unclear D gene. This CDR3 comprises 13 residues. Trimming stripped 6 bases from V and 5 bases from J, with 11 bases between. Germline-derived CDR1 and CDR2 are SGHRS and YFSETQ. The CDR3: CASTIAGTGELFF. The CDR3 coding sequence is TGCGCCAGCACTATCGCTGGGACCGGGGAGCTGTTTTTT.

This chain connects TRBV10-2 to TRBJ1-3; D possibly corresponds to TRBD1 (5 bases). The CDR3 is made up of 15 amino acids. V lost 2 bases and J 1 base, leaving 9 bases between the germline ends. Germline assignment: CDR1 WSHSY and CDR2 SAAADI. CDR3 DNA: TGCGCCAGCAGTGAGATCCAGGGTTCTGGAAACACCATATATTTT. Protein: CASSEIQGSGNTIYF.

In its sample, this clone was seen once. The chain uses TRBV28 and TRBJ2-5, with 11 nucleotides matching TRBD2. The J call is in doubt because the DNA end fits TRBJ2-7 better. Germline loops: CDR1 MDHEN, CDR2 SYDVKM. This CDR3 is built from 13 residues. The CDR3 DNA is TGTGCCAGTACTAGCGGGGGACCCTACGAGCAGTACTTC. Its protein is CASTSGGPYEQYF.

This clone occurred a few times. The CDR3 loop is CASSSRQETQYF. CDR3 DNA sequence: TGCGCCAGCAGTTCCCGGCAAGAGACCCAGTACTTC. The chain recombines TRBV10-2 with TRBJ2-5; D call uncertain. The germline V and J ends were trimmed by 5 bases and 2 bases, with 6 bases remaining between them. The CDR3 has 12 amino acids. Germline V CDR1 and CDR2: WSHSY, SAAADI.

The gene calls are TRBV21-1 and TRBJ2-1; the tabulated D call, TRBD2, remains unverified against the DNA. TRBV21-1 is annotated as a pseudogene. The CDR3 consists of 15 residues. CDR3 amino acids: CASSKVVSPGNEQFF. The CDR3 DNA is TGTGCCAGCAGCAAAGTAGTCTCGCCGGGGAATGAGCAGTTCTTC.

In this sample, this clone turned up a few times. This chain uses TRBV7-2 with TRBJ1-2, with D possibly TRBD1 on 6 matching bases. The V gene's germline CDR1 is SGHTA and CDR2 FQGNSA. This CDR3 has 15 amino acids. Between the trimmed V and J ends, which lost 1 base and 5 bases, there was a span of 14 bases. CDR3 loop: CASSLVPGGNYGYTF. The CDR3 DNA follows: TGTGCCAGCAGCTTAGTCCCCGGGGGCAATTATGGCTACACCTTC. The whole variable domain, remainder taken from reference TRBV7-2 and TRBJ1-2, is GAGVSQSPSNKVTEKGKDVELRCDPISGHTALYWYRQSLGQGLEFLIYFQGNSAPDKSGLPSDRFSAERTGGSVSTLTIQRTQQEDSAVYLCASSLVPGGNYGYTFGSGTRLTVV.

The chain uses TRBV14 and TRBJ2-7; 9 bases map to TRBD1. Losses at the gene ends were 1 base for V and 3 bases for J; bases not matched to a gene: 10. The germline gives CDR1 SGHDN, CDR2 FVKESK. The CDR3 covers 17 residues. The CDR3 region has the DNA TGTGCCAGCAGCCAAGGCCGGGGACAGGGAAAAGACTACGAGCAGTACTTC. It is translated as CASSQGRGQGKDYEQYF.

The chain has TRBV28 and TRBJ2-1, with D maybe TRBD1 (5 bases). Between the trimmed V and J ends, which lost 4 bases and 5 bases, there was a span of 9 bases. This CDR3 has 13 residues. CDR1 MDHEN and CDR2 SYDVKM come from the germline V gene. CDR3 nucleotide sequence: TGTGCCAGCAGTTCCCCAGGGAACAATGAGCAGTTCTTC. Translating it yields CASSSPGNNEQFF.

Comment on this clone: Other nucleotide sequences from this sample produce the same CDR3. The chain uses TRBV6-6 and TRBJ2-3, with a tentative D call TRBD1 (6 bases). Looked up from germline, CDR1 is MNHNY and CDR2 is SVGAGI (reference sequence). The CDR3 has 15 amino acids. V was shortened by 5 bases and J by 3 bases, with 15 bases between the two germline ends. The CDR3 spells CASSNTQGSTDTQYF. The CDR3 region has the DNA TGTGCCAGCAGTAATACCCAGGGGTCTACAGATACGCAGTATTTT.

The chain employs TRBV30 and TRBJ1-2; tentative D call: TRBD1 (6 bases). The CDR3 loop spans 15 amino acids. From germline, CDR1 is GTSNPN and CDR2 SVGIG (reference sequence). Between the trimmed V and J ends, which lost 1 base and 0 bases, there was a span of 12 bases. CDR3 residues: CAWSGGRGTNYGYTF. CDR3 bases: TGTGCCTGGAGTGGTGGCAGGGGAACTAACTATGGCTACACCTTC.

V usage is TRBV28 and J usage is TRBJ2-7; D is possibly TRBD2 (7 bases). The CDR3 has 15 residues. The germline CDR1 and CDR2 sequences are MDHEN and SYDVKM. The ends were cut back, 3 bases at V and 3 bases at J, with 15 bases in the middle. The chain's CDR3 is CASSFRSRGGYEQYF. The CDR3 bases are TGTGCCAGCAGTTTTAGGAGTAGGGGGGGCTACGAGCAGTACTTC.

The V call is TRBV5-4, the J call TRBJ2-7; D remains unclear. CDR1 SGHNT and CDR2 YYREEE come from the germline V gene (reference sequence). V was trimmed by 1 base and J by 4 bases, leaving 18 bases between them. The CDR3 runs 16 residues. The CDR3 reads CASSLSRYSPGYEQYF. DNA for the CDR3: TGTGCCAGCAGCTTGTCTCGTTACAGTCCAGGATACGAGCAGTACTTC.

This chain joins TRBV5-6 and TRBJ1-4; a weak D match, TRBD1 (5 bases). Germline V CDR1 and CDR2: SGHDT, YYEEEE. This CDR3 is 15 amino acids long. V shed 1 base and J shed 4 bases, with 11 bases lying between them. Written as DNA, the CDR3 is TGTGCCAGCAGCTTGCGTGCAGGGATTAATGAAAAACTGTTTTTT. Translating gives CASSLRAGINEKLFF. Full variable domain (rest looked up from reference TRBV5-6 and TRBJ1-4): DAGVTQSPTHLIKTRGQQVTLRCSPKSGHDTVSWYQQALGQGPQFIFQYYEEEERQRGNFPDRFSGHQFPNYSSELNVNALLLGDSALYLCASSLRAGINEKLFFGSGTQLSVL.

The chain joins TRBV5-1 to TRBJ2-1; D is perhaps TRBD1 or TRBD2 (6 bases each). V was pared by 4 bases and J by 6 bases, with 17 bases between. Germline loops: CDR1 SGHRS, CDR2 YFSETQ. The CDR3 is 15 residues long. The CDR3 loop is CASSDGGSWGNEQFF. CDR3 DNA: TGCGCCAGCAGCGACGGGGGCTCCTGGGGCAATGAGCAGTTCTTC.

V usage is TRBV6-5 and J usage is TRBJ2-3; no clear D. The CDR3 covers 11 residues. CDR1 MNHEY and CDR2 SVGAGI come from the germline V gene. V was cut by 6 bases and J by 5 bases, with 6 bases left in between. In DNA, the CDR3 is TGTGCCAGCAGACAAAGAGATACGCAGTATTTT. Its translation: CASRQRDTQYF.

The V gene is TRBV11-1, the J gene TRBJ1-2, with D hard to call. The CDR3 runs to 13 residues. Germline loops: CDR1 SGHAT, CDR2 FQDESV (reference sequence). The germline V and J ends were trimmed by 4 bases and 7 bases, with 13 bases remaining between them. For the CDR3, the DNA is TGTGCCAGCAGCTCCCCAGGCTTAGGTGGCTACACCTTC. The encoded protein is CASSSPGLGGYTF.

The CDR3 sequence is CASSLTYDYGYTF. DNA for the CDR3: TGCGCCAGCAGCTTGACCTATGACTATGGCTACACCTTC. The chain couples TRBV5-1 to TRBJ1-2; D gene uncertain. CDR3 size: 13 residues. Germline V gives CDR1 SGHRS, CDR2 YFSETQ. The ends were cut back, 1 base at V and 3 bases at J, with 7 bases in the middle. The full variable domain, rest sourced from reference TRBV5-1 and TRBJ1-2, is KAGVTQTPRYLIKTRGQQVTLSCSPISGHRSVSWYQQTPGQGLQFLFEYFSETQRNKGNFPGRFSGRQFSNSRSEMNVSTLELGDSALYLCASSLTYDYGYTFGSGTRLTVV.

This chain joins TRBV4-1 and TRBJ2-5; no definite D call. The CDR3 has 14 residues. Trimming cost V 4 bases and J 4 bases, with 13 bases left between them. Germline V CDR1 and CDR2: MGHRA, YSYEKL. The CDR3: CASSPGPWGETQYF. The CDR3 DNA is TGCGCCAGCAGCCCCGGGCCTTGGGGAGAGACCCAGTACTTC.

The V gene is TRBV7-3, the J gene TRBJ2-3, with 9 bases aligning to TRBD1. There are 16 residues in the CDR3. Germline assignment: CDR1 SGHTA and CDR2 FQGTGA. The ends lost 2 bases at V and 7 bases at J; junction bases unmatched: 10. The CDR3 region has the DNA TGTGCCAGCAGCTTACTACCCGGGACAGGGTCTAATACGCAGTATTTT. As protein: CASSLLPGTGSNTQYF.

The chain links TRBV5-1 to TRBJ2-2; D remains ambiguous. The CDR3 has 14 amino acids. Trimming removed 4 bases from V and 4 bases from J, with 11 bases in between. CDR1 and CDR2 (germline): SGHRS, YFSETQ. For the CDR3, the DNA is TGCGCCAGCAGCGACGTTAGCAGCACCGGGGAGCTGTTTTTT. Residues: CASSDVSSTGELFF. Supplemented by reference TRBV5-1 and TRBJ2-2, the full variable domain reads KAGVTQTPRYLIKTRGQQVTLSCSPISGHRSVSWYQQTPGQGLQFLFEYFSETQRNKGNFPGRFSGRQFSNSRSEMNVSTLELGDSALYLCASSDVSSTGELFFGEGSRLTVL.